This TCR beta chain was found in a study of blood T cell repertoires in COVID-19. Study in general: Italy, Spain and the United States were the sources of the convalescent and acute COVID-19 samples. T cells, B-cell-depleted T cells, or PBMCs supplied cDNA or gDNA.

Looked up from germline, CDR1 is MNHEY and CDR2 is SVGAGI. V lost 2 bases and J 6 bases, leaving 10 bases between the germline ends. The CDR3 is 14 residues long. In the study's own analysis: It was from reference gene primer amplification that nucleated cell counts were estimated. Method: immunoSEQ multiplex PCR; TCRdb's copy keeps in-frame clones and lacks some. The V and J calls and clone size were taken over from that table, and D and trimming were inferred from the DNA. The sample records a few hundred thousand clones, 85% to 90% being singletons. The sequenced material came from peripheral blood. V and J are TRBV6-5 and TRBJ2-2; D possibly corresponds to TRBD2 (5 bases). This TCR was recovered from a woman aged 40 to 55 who had recovered from COVID-19. This CDR3 reads CASSYPDGAGELFF. The CDR3 bases are TGTGCCAGCAGTTACCCGGACGGGGCCGGGGAGCTGTTTTTT.